Described below is a single T cell receptor beta chain sequence and its context. Antigen: not known. Documented treatment: oral pan-JAK inhibitor, 5-10 mg twice daily. CDR3 size: 14 residues. The V and J ends lost 3 bases and 1 base, in that order; junction bases with no gene match: 1. The V gene's germline CDR1 is LNHDA and CDR2 SQIVND (reference sequence). The data originate from a study of CD8+ T cells in alopecia areata. Overall study: Affected scalp percentage set treated patients' severity scores. General study points: Scalp clonality and expanded CD8+ clones among the top 100 were significantly decreased by tofacitinib. Lesional scalp, notably in alopecia totalis/universalis, had clonality above that of normal scalp. Given one nonresponder, whether baseline CD8+ expansion relates to response remains uncertain.

RNA was isolated and reverse transcribed to cDNA, the sequencing template. Some clones are missing from TCRdb's copy, which holds only in-frame ones; the method was immunoSEQ multiplex PCR. The sample lists around 300,000 clones, roughly 60% seen once, with roughly 0.88% in the top ten. Here the sequenced sample was CD4+ T cells sorted from blood, taken at week 52, from a patient treated with tofacitinib. The TCR sequence derives from a human donor with alopecia areata. The V call is TRBV19, the J call TRBJ2-3, with 7 bases fitting TRBD1. The CDR3 protein is CASSIDRGTDTQYF. CDR3 bases: TGTGCCAGTAGTATCGACAGGGGCACAGATACGCAGTATTTT.